The entry below describes one T cell receptor (beta chain). Profiling relied on immunoSEQ multiplex PCR, and the TCRdb table lists in-frame clones only, not all of them. The sample lists some 300,000 clones; 90% were seen once. Germline V gene data show CDR1 as KGHSH and CDR2 as LQKENI. The CDR3 consists of 14 residues. The V gene lost 1 base and the J gene lost 1 base, with 8 bases spanning the gap. Seattle researchers signed up patients amid active infection and tracked them longitudinally. The data are from a study of blood T cell repertoires in COVID-19. The wider study: The United States, Italy and Spain supplied acute and convalescent COVID-19 samples.

The genes are TRBV18 and TRBJ2-7, with no clear D. Sequencing was done on a sample of peripheral blood. This sequence was found in a middle-aged woman with COVID-19, enrolled during active disease. CDR3 loop: CASSPQLTSYEQYF. CDR3 coding DNA: TGTGCCAGCTCACCACAACTGACTTCCTACGAGCAGTACTTC. Full variable domain (missing parts from reference TRBV18 and TRBJ2-7): NAGVMQNPRHLVRRRGQEARLRCSPMKGHSHVYWYRQLPEEGLKFMVYLQKENIIDESGMPKERFSAEFPKEGPSILRIQQVVRGDSAAYFCASSPQLTSYEQYFGPGTRLTVT.